These 4 T cell receptor beta chains originate from one sample sequenced in a study of blood T cell repertoires in COVID-19. Libraries were prepared by immunoSEQ multiplex PCR; TCRdb keeps only in-frame clonotypes and omits some of them. The table includes under 250,000 clones, roughly 80% detected once. Sequences were obtained from PBMCs or T cells enriched from blood (not recorded which). These receptors all come from a middle-aged woman with acute COVID-19.

This chain links TRBV7-2 with TRBJ1-5, with D tentatively TRBD1 (6 bases). V was pared by 2 bases and J by 6 bases, with 26 bases between. The CDR3 is made up of 19 amino acids. The germline gives CDR1 SGHTA, CDR2 FQGNSA. The CDR3 region has the DNA TGTGCCAGCAGCTTACAGTCTTGGGGGGGGGCGATAAGTCCTCAGCCCCAGCATTTT. Residues: CASSLQSWGGAISPQPQHF. The full variable domain, completed using reference TRBV7-2 and TRBJ1-5, is GAGVSQSPSNKVTEKGKDVELRCDPISGHTALYWYRQSLGQGLEFLIYFQGNSAPDKSGLPSDRFSAERTGGSVSTLTIQRTQQEDSAVYLCASSLQSWGGAISPQPQHFGDGTRLSIL.

V is TRBV9 and J is TRBJ2-3; TRBD2 is a possible D gene (6 bases). Germline V gives CDR1 SGDLS, CDR2 YYNGEE. The CDR3 has 14 residues. V was shortened by 2 bases and J by 4 bases, with 11 bases between the two germline ends. The CDR3 bases are TGTGCCAGCAGCGTGGGGGGTGCGGCAGATACGCAGTATTTT. It is translated as CASSVGGAADTQYF. Full variable domain (missing parts from reference TRBV9 and TRBJ2-3): DSGVTQTPKHLITATGQRVTLRCSPRSGDLSVYWYQQSLDQGLQFLIQYYNGEERAKGNILERFSAQQFPDLHSELNLSSLELGDSALYFCASSVGGAADTQYFGPGTRLTVL.

The chain recombines TRBV28 with TRBJ2-7, with D maybe TRBD2 (6 bases). V lost 4 bases and J lost 12, with 13 bases in between. Germline loops: CDR1 MDHEN, CDR2 SYDVKM. CDR3 length: 11 amino acids. The CDR3 DNA sequence: TGTGCCAGCAGTTATAGCGGTCCAAGGTACTTC. Translated, it gives CASSYSGPRYF.

This chain uses TRBV2 with TRBJ1-6, with D hard to call. CDR1 SNHLY and CDR2 FYNNEI come from the germline V gene. Trimming shortened V by 7 bases and J by 10 bases, and 17 bases separated the two germline ends. The CDR3 has 14 amino acids. The CDR3 loop is CASTMYSGNSPLHF. The DNA of the CDR3 is TGTGCCAGCACTATGTACAGCGGAAACTCACCCCTCCACTTT.